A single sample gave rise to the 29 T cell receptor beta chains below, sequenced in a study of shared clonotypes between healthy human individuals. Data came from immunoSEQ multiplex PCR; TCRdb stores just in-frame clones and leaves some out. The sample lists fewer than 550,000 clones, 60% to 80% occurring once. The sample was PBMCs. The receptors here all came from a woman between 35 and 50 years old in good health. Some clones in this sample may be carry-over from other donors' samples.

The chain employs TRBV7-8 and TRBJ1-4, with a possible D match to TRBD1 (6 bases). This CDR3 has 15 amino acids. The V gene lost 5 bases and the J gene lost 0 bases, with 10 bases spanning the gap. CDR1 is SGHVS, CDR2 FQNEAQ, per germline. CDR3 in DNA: TGTGCCAGCAGCCGGACAGTCACAACTAATGAAAAACTGTTTTTT. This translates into CASSRTVTTNEKLFF.

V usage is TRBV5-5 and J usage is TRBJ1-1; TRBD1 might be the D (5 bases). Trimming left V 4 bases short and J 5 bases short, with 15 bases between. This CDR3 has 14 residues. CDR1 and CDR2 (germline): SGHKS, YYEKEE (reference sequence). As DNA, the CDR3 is TGTGCCAGCAGCCTCTCTGGGGGAGGGACTGAAGCTTTCTTT. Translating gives CASSLSGGGTEAFF. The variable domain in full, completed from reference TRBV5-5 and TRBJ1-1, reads DAGVTQSPTHLIKTRGQQVTLRCSPISGHKSVSWYQQVLGQGPQFIFQYYEKEERGRGNFPDRFSARQFPNYSSELNVNALLLGDSALYLCASSLSGGGTEAFFGQGTRLTVV.

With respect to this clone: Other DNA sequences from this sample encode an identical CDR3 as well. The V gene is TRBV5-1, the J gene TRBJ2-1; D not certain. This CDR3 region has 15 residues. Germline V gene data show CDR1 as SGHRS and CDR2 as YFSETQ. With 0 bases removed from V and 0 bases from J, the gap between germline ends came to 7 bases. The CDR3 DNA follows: TGCGCCAGCAGCTTGGGTGGAAACTCCTACAATGAGCAGTTCTTC. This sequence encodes CASSLGGNSYNEQFF.

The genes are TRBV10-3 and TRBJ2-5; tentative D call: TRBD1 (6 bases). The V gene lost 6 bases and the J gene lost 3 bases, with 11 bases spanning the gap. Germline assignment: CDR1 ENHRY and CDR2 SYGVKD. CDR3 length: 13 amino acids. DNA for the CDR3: TGTGCCATCAGAAAAGGACAGAAAGAGACCCAGTACTTC. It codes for CAIRKGQKETQYF.

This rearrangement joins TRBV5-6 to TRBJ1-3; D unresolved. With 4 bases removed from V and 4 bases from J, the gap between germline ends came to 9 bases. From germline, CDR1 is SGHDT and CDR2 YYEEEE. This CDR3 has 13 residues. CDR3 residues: CASSLDRGNTIYF. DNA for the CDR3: TGTGCCAGCAGCCTTGACCGCGGAAACACCATATATTTT.

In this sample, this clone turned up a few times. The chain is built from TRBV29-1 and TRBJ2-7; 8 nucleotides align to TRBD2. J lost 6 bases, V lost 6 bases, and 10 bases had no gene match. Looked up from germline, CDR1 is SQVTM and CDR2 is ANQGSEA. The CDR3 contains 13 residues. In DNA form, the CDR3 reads TGCAGCGTCCTAGCGGGCCCCGGGGTCGAGCAGTACTTC. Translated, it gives CSVLAGPGVEQYF.

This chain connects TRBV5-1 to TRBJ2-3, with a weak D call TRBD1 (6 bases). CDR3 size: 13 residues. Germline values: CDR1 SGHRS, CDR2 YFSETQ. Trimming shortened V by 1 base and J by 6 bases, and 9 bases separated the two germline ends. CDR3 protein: CASSLTGWDTQYF. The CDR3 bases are TGCGCCAGCAGCTTGACAGGGTGGGATACGCAGTATTTT.

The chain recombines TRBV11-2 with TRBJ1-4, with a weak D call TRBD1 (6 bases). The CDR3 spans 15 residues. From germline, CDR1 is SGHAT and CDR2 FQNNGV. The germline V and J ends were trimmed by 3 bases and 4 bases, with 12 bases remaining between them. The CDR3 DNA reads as TGTGCCAGCAGCTTCCAGGGGCTGGGTAATGAAAAACTGTTTTTT. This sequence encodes CASSFQGLGNEKLFF.

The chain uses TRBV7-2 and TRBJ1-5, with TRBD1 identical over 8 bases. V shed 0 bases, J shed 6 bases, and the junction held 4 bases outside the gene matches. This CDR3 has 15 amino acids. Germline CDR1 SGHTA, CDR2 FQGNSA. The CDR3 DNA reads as TGTGCCAGCAGCTTAGCGACAGGGGTCGGTCAGCCCCAGCATTTT. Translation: CASSLATGVGQPQHF.

CDR3 in DNA: TGCAGCGCCATTACAGGGGGCGCAGATACGCAGTATTTT. The encoded protein is CSAITGGADTQYF. The chain recombines TRBV29-1 with TRBJ2-3, with 9 bases aligning to TRBD1. The CDR3 contains 13 residues. The trim removed 7 bases at V and 4 bases at J, leaving 6 bases unmatched. CDR1 and CDR2 (germline): SQVTM, ANQGSEA.

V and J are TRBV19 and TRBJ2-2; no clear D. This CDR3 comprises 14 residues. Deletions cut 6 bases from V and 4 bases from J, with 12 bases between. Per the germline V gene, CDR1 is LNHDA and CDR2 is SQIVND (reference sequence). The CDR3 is CASSLQVGTGELFF. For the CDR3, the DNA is TGTGCCAGTAGCCTCCAGGTTGGCACCGGGGAGCTGTTTTTT. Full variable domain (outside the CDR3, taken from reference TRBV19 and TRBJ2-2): DGGITQSPKYLFRKEGQNVTLSCEQNLNHDAMYWYRQDPGQGLRLIYYSQIVNDFQKGDIAEGYSVSREKKESFPLTVTSAQKNPTAFYLCASSLQVGTGELFFGEGSRLTVL.

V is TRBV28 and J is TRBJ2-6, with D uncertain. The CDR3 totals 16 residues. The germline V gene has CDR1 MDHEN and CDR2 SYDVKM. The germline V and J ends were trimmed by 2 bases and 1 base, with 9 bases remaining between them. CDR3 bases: TGTGCCAGCAGTTTAGCGGCTGTTTCTGGGGCCAACGTCCTGACTTTC. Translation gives CASSLAAVSGANVLTF.

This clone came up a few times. The CDR3 reads CASRLGTQAGGAYEQYF. The DNA of the CDR3 is TGTGCAAGTCGCTTAGGCACCCAGGCGGGAGGGGCCTACGAGCAGTACTTC. The chain carries TRBV12-2 and TRBJ2-7; no check of the table's D call, TRBD2, against the DNA was made. TRBV12-2 is shown as a pseudogene. CDR3 length: 17 amino acids.

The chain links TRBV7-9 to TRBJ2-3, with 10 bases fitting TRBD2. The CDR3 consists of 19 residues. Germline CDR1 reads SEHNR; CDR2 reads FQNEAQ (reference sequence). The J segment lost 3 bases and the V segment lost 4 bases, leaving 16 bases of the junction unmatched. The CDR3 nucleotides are TGTGCCAGCAGCTCATGGGGAGAGCGGGAGGGCCGAGAGACAGATACGCAGTATTTT. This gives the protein CASSSWGEREGRETDTQYF.

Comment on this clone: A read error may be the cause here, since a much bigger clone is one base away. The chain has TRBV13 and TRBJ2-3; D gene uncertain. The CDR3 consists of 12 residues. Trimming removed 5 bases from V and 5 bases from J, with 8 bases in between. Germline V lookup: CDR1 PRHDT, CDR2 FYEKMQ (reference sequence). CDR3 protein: CASSPRRDTQYF. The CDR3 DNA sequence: TGTGCCAGCAGCCCCCGAAGAGATACGCAGTATTTT.

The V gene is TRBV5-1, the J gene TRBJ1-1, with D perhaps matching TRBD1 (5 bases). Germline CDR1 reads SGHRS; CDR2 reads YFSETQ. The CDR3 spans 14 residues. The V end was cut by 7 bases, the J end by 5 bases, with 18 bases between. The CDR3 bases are TGCGCCAGCTGCTGGGAGCAGGGAGTAACTGAAGCTTTCTTT. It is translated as CASCWEQGVTEAFF.

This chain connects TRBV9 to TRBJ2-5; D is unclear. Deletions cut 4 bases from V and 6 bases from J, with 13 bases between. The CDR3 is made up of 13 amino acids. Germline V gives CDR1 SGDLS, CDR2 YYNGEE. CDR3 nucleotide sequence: TGTGCCAGCAGCCCAAGTGGGCCTCAGACCCAGTACTTC. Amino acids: CASSPSGPQTQYF.

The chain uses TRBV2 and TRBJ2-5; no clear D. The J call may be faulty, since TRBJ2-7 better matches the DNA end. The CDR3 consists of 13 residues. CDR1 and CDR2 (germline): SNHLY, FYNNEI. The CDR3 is CASSDRLLYEQYF. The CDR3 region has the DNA TGTGCCAGCAGTGATCGGCTATTATACGAGCAGTACTTC.

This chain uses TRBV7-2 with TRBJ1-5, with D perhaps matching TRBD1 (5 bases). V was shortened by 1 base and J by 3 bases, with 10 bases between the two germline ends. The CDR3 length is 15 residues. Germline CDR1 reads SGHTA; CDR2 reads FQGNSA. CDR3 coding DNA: TGTGCCAGCAGCTTAGGTCGACAGCCCAATCAGCCCCAGCATTTT. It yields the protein CASSLGRQPNQPQHF.

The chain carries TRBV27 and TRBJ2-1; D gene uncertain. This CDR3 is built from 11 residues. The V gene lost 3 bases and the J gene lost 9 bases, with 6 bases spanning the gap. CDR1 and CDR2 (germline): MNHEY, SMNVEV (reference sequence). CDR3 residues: CASSLGSEQFF. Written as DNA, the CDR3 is TGTGCCAGCAGTTTGGGCAGTGAGCAGTTCTTC.

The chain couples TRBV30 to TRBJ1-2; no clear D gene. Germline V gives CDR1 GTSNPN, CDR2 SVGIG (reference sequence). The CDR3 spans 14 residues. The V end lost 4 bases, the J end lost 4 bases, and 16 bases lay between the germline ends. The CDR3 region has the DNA TGTGCCTGGACTCCATCTCTGGGGTTCTATGGCTACACCTTC. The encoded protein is CAWTPSLGFYGYTF.

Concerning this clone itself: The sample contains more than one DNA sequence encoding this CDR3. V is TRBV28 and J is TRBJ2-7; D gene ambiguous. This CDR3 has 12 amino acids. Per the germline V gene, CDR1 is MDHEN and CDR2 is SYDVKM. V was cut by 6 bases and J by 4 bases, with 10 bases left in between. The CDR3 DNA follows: TGTGCCAGCAGCTTACTGGGATACGAGCAGTACTTC. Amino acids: CASSLLGYEQYF.

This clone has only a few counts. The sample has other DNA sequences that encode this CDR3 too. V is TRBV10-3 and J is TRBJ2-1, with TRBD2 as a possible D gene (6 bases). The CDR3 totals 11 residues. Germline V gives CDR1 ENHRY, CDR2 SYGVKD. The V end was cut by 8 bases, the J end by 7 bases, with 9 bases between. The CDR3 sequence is CAIGGGNEQFF. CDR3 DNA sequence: TGTGCCATCGGGGGAGGAAATGAGCAGTTCTTC.

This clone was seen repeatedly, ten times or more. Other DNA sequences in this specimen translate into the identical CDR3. The CDR3 protein is CAWSTGQNQPQHF. CDR3 coding DNA: TGTGCCTGGAGCACCGGACAGAATCAGCCCCAGCATTTT. The V gene is TRBV30, the J gene TRBJ1-5; a possible D gene is TRBD1 (6 bases). This CDR3 is built from 13 residues. Germline lookup yields CDR1 GTSNPN and CDR2 SVGIG (reference sequence). Trimming took 3 bases from V and 4 from J, leaving 10 bases between them.

CDR3 DNA: TGTGCCAGCAGCGTAAACAGACAGGGAAACACCATATATTTT. Its protein is CASSVNRQGNTIYF. This chain uses TRBV9 with TRBJ1-3; D perhaps matches TRBD1 (5 bases). CDR1 SGDLS and CDR2 YYNGEE come from the germline V gene. Trimming stripped 1 base from V and 4 bases from J, with 9 bases between. The CDR3 is 14 amino acids.

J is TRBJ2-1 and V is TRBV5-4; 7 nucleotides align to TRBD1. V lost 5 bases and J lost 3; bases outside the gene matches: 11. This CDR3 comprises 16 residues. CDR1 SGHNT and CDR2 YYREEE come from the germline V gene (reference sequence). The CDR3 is CASSKNRGEGYNEQFF. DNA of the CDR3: TGTGCCAGCAGTAAAAACAGGGGCGAGGGCTACAATGAGCAGTTCTTC.

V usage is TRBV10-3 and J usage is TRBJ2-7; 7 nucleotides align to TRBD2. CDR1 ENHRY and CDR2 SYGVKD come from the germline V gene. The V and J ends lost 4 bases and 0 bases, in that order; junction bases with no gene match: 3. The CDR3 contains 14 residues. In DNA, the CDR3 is TGTGCCATCAGTGGGACTAGAAGCTCCTACGAGCAGTACTTC. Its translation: CAISGTRSSYEQYF.

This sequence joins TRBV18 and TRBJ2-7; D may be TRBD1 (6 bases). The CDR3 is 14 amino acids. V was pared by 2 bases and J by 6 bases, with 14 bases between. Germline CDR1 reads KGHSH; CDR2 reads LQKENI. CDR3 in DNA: TGTGCCAGCTCACCAGCGGTCAGGGGTCCCGAGCAGTACTTC. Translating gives CASSPAVRGPEQYF.

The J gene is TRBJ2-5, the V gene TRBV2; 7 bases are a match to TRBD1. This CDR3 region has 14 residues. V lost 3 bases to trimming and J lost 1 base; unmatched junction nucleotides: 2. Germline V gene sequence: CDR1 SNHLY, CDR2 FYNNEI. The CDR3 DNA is TGTGCCAGCAGTGATGGGACAGCCCAAGAGACCCAGTACTTC. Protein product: CASSDGTAQETQYF.